This entry features one TCR beta chain sequence. Antigen specificity is unknown. This entry is derived from a study of cytomegalovirus exposure and HLA in healthy donors. Notes on the study in general: Per published reports, the classifier diagnosed cytomegalovirus status with high specificity and sensitivity. In vitro checks showed that a few CMV-associated chains really do target CMV antigens.

With 60 Vbeta and 13 Jbeta primers, the PCR was carried out. TCRdb keeps only in-frame clones here, not all; method: immunoSEQ multiplex PCR. The sample includes 100,000 or so clones, roughly 77% seen only once; the top ten take about 7.3%. The germline V gene has CDR1 MDHEN and CDR2 SYDVKM. The CDR3 spans 14 residues. J was trimmed by 4 bases and V by 5 bases; bases with no gene match: 3. The chain joins TRBV28 to TRBJ1-2; TRBD1 matches at 11 bases. Input material: PBMCs. This TCR was sampled from a man younger than 45 in good health and CMV-seronegative. In DNA form, the CDR3 reads TGTGCCAGCAGTGGGGGACAGGGGGGCTATGGCTACACCTTC. Residues: CASSGGQGGYGYTF.